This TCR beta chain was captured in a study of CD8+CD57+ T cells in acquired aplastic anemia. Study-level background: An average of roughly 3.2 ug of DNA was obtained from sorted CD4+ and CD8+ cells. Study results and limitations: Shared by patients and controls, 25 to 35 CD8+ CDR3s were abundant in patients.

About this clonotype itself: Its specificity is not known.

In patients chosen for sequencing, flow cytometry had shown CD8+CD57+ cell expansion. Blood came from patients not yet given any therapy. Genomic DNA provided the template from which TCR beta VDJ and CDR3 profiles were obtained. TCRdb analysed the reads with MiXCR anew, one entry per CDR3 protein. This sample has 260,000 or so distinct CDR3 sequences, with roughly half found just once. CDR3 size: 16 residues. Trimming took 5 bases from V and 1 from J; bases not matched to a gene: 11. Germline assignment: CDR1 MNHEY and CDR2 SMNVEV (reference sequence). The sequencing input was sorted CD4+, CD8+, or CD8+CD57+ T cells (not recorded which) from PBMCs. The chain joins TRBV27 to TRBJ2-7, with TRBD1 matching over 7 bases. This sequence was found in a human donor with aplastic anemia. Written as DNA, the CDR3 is TGTGCCAGCAGTCCCGGGACAGCGAAATCATCCTACGAGCAGTACTTC. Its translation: CASSPGTAKSSYEQYF.